Presented here are 27 T cell receptor beta chains from one specimen sequenced in a study of identical twins. One entry per CDR3 protein, called by TCRdb with MiXCR from the 5' RACE reads. The sample consists of 640,000 or so distinct CDR3 sequences, around 6% of them appearing once. Sequenced sample: naive T cells sorted from blood. These receptors were collected from a man aged 18 to 30 in good health.

The rearrangement links TRBV7-2 to TRBJ2-2, with TRBD2 matching over 9 bases. CDR3 length equals 17 residues. Germline V CDR1 and CDR2: SGHTA, FQGNSA. Trimming cost V 3 bases and J 3 bases; bases outside gene matches: 8. The CDR3 DNA reads as TGTGCCAGCAGCTTCTTCCCGGGACTAGCTGACACCGGGGAGCTGTTTTTT. This codes for CASSFFPGLADTGELFF.

This clonotype came up many times. The V gene is TRBV5-1, the J gene TRBJ1-1, with 8 bases aligning to TRBD1. The J segment lost 10 bases and the V segment lost 3 bases, leaving 11 bases of the junction unmatched. CDR1 and CDR2 (germline): SGHRS, YFSETQ. The CDR3 is 14 residues long. This chain's CDR3 is CASSSTPGGGGAFF. CDR3 nucleotide sequence: TGCGCCAGCAGCTCAACCCCAGGGGGCGGGGGAGCTTTCTTT. Combining the CDR3 with reference TRBV5-1 and TRBJ1-1 gives the whole variable domain KAGVTQTPRYLIKTRGQQVTLSCSPISGHRSVSWYQQTPGQGLQFLFEYFSETQRNKGNFPGRFSGRQFSNSRSEMNVSTLELGDSALYLCASSSTPGGGGAFFGQGTRLTVV.

This clonotype was picked up a small number of times. J is TRBJ2-2 and V is TRBV5-1; D is possibly TRBD1 (5 bases). Per germline, CDR1 SGHRS and CDR2 YFSETQ. The CDR3 runs 14 residues. Trimming left V 10 bases short and J 4 bases short, with 17 bases between. The CDR3 reads CASSPGPITGELFF. DNA for the CDR3: TGCGCCTCCTCCCCAGGGCCGATCACCGGGGAGCTGTTTTTT.

The CDR3 loop reads CASSWGDRINSPLHF. The CDR3 bases are TGTGCCAGCAGCTGGGGGGACAGGATTAATTCACCCCTCCACTTT. The chain links TRBV5-5 to TRBJ1-6; 8 positions match TRBD1. V gave up 3 bases and J gave up 6 bases; unmatched junction bases: 5. Per germline, CDR1 SGHKS and CDR2 YYEKEE (reference sequence). The CDR3 is 15 residues long.

This clonotype was observed a handful of times. The rearrangement uses TRBV4-3 and TRBJ2-1, with D possibly TRBD2 on 7 matching bases. V shed 1 base and J shed 10 bases, with 17 bases lying between them. This CDR3 is built from 15 residues. Germline CDR1 is LGHNA and CDR2 is YSLEER. In DNA, the CDR3 is TGCGCCAGCAGCCAAGTGGGGGGAGGGGGTGACGAGCAGTTCTTC. This translates into CASSQVGGGGDEQFF.

The J gene is TRBJ2-1, the V gene TRBV23-1; D remains ambiguous. TRBV23-1 is reported as an ORF; its role is uncertain. This CDR3 comprises 9 residues. Trimming took 4 bases from V and 12 from J, leaving 4 bases between them. The CDR3 bases are TGCGCCAGCAGTCCTTGGCAGTTCTTC. Translating gives CASSPWQFF.

This clonotype was counted at least ten times. V and J are TRBV5-1 and TRBJ2-2; a weak D match, TRBD2 (5 bases). The germline gives CDR1 SGHRS, CDR2 YFSETQ. The ends were cut back, 2 bases at V and 1 base at J, with 12 bases in the middle. The CDR3 consists of 16 residues. The CDR3: CASSLNLAKNTGELFF. Written as DNA, the CDR3 is TGCGCCAGCAGCTTAAACCTAGCAAAGAACACCGGGGAGCTGTTTTTT.

This clonotype was seen repeatedly, ten times or more. This chain links TRBV20-1 with TRBJ2-3; unclear D gene. Germline CDR1 DFQATT, CDR2 SNEGSKA (reference sequence). V lost 2 bases, J lost 0 bases, and 6 bases lay in between. CDR3 size: 13 residues. CDR3 nucleotide sequence: TGCAGTGCTAGACCGGGTAGCACAGATACGCAGTATTTT. Translation gives CSARPGSTDTQYF.

This clonotype has a count of ten or more. The chain uses TRBV29-1 and TRBJ1-2; D gene ambiguous. Looked up from germline, CDR1 is SQVTM and CDR2 is ANQGSEA. CDR3 length: 12 amino acids. Trimming stripped 7 bases from V and 4 bases from J, with 13 bases between. The CDR3 loop is CSATDSGYGYTF. As DNA, the CDR3 is TGCAGCGCCACCGACTCGGGCTATGGCTACACCTTC.

This clonotype has only a few counts. V and J are TRBV28 and TRBJ1-6; weak D call: TRBD1 (6 bases). CDR3 length: 15 residues. With 3 bases removed from V and 5 bases from J, the gap between germline ends came to 11 bases. Germline CDR1 reads MDHEN; CDR2 reads SYDVKM. CDR3 loop: CASSLDSLNNSPLHF. DNA for the CDR3: TGTGCCAGCAGTTTGGACAGCTTAAATAATTCACCCCTCCACTTT.

This clonotype was found many times. The chain employs TRBV4-2 and TRBJ2-2; a possible D gene is TRBD1 (6 bases). CDR3 size: 15 residues. Germline CDR1 is LGHNA and CDR2 is YNFKEQ. V lost 1 base and J 0 bases, leaving 6 bases between the germline ends. In DNA form, the CDR3 reads TGTGCCAGCAGCCAAGCAGGGGCGAACACCGGGGAGCTGTTTTTT. Protein: CASSQAGANTGELFF.

The V call is TRBV4-2, the J call TRBJ2-2; possible D gene TRBD2, 5 bases. The germline CDR1 and CDR2 sequences are LGHNA and YNFKEQ. This CDR3 has 18 amino acids. V was trimmed by 4 bases and J by 0 bases, leaving 18 bases between them. CDR3 sequence reads: CASSPGRKTHTNTGELFF. In DNA, the CDR3 is TGTGCCAGCAGCCCGGGAAGGAAGACTCATACGAACACCGGGGAGCTGTTTTTT.

The sample holds a few counts of this clonotype. The J gene is TRBJ2-3, the V gene TRBV12-3 or TRBV12-4; 10 nucleotides match TRBD1. V lost 6 bases, J lost 2 bases, and 11 bases stayed unmatched. The CDR3 length is 17 residues. CDR3 DNA: TGTGCCAGCAGCACGCAGGGGACAGGGGACCTCACAGATACGCAGTATTTT. The encoded protein is CASSTQGTGDLTDTQYF.

This clonotype came up many times. The chain links TRBV4-3 to TRBJ1-3; 7 bases agree with TRBD1. The V gene's germline CDR1 is LGHNA and CDR2 YSLEER. The CDR3 length is 14 residues. J lost 4 bases, V lost 3 bases, and 3 bases had no gene match. The CDR3 DNA reads TGCGCCAGCAGCCAGACAGGGTACGGAAACACCATATATTTT. Amino acids: CASSQTGYGNTIYF.

Comments on this clonotype: No conserved phenylalanine or tryptophan ends this CDR3, so it is likely a read error. The V call is TRBV12-3 or TRBV12-4, the J call TRBJ1-3; TRBD1 matches at 9 bases. J gave up 4 bases and V 6 bases, and 10 bases lay outside the gene matches. The CDR3 has 16 residues. The CDR3: CASSPTGGFLGNTIYC. In nucleotides, the CDR3 is TGTGCCAGCAGCCCGACAGGGGGATTTCTGGGAAACACCATATATTGT.

The chain links TRBV24-1 to TRBJ2-5; 7 bases are a match to TRBD2. This CDR3 has 14 amino acids. Germline V gives CDR1 KGHDR, CDR2 SFDVKD. V was clipped by 1 base and J by 5 bases; unmatched bases: 3. In DNA, the CDR3 is TGTGCCACCAGTGATTTCGTCGGGGGGGAGACCCAGTACTTC. Translating gives CATSDFVGGETQYF.

This clonotype was recorded at least ten times. This sequence joins TRBV14 and TRBJ2-1; 11 bases agree with TRBD2. V was clipped by 5 bases and J by 4 bases; unmatched bases: 10. CDR3 length: 17 residues. CDR1 and CDR2 from the germline V gene are SGHDN and FVKESK. For the CDR3, the DNA is TGTGCCAGCAGCGATAGACCGGGACTAGCGGAATACAATGAGCAGTTCTTC. It specifies CASSDRPGLAEYNEQFF.

This rearrangement joins TRBV11-1 to TRBJ2-5; 9 bases are shared with TRBD2. This CDR3 comprises 18 residues. CDR1 is SGHAT, CDR2 FQDESV, per germline (reference sequence). V gave up 6 bases and J gave up 1 base; unmatched junction bases: 15. The CDR3 bases are TGTGCCAGCAGGCGGCCGGGACTAGCTGGGGGTGGCCAAGAGACCCAGTACTTC. Protein sequence: CASRRPGLAGGGQETQYF.

This clonotype has a handful of counts. The chain recombines TRBV7-9 with TRBJ2-7, with 7 bases that match TRBD2. The V gene end was trimmed by 9 bases and the J gene end by 4 bases; junction bases not matched to a gene: 12. CDR3 length: 14 residues. Germline values: CDR1 SEHNR, CDR2 FQNEAQ (reference sequence). CDR3 DNA: TGTGCCAGTTCGTCTGGCGGGAGTGCGTACGAGCAGTACGTC. Amino acids: CASSSGGSAYEQYV.

As for this clonotype: A much larger clone lies a single base off, so this may be a read error. CDR3 sequence reads: CASSPRREVTPLNEQLF. The CDR3 DNA sequence: TGCGCCAGCAGCCCAAGACGGGAGGTGACTCCTCTCAATGAGCAGTTGTTC. The genes are TRBV4-1 and TRBJ2-1; 7 bases fit TRBD2. Germline V CDR1 and CDR2: MGHRA, YSYEKL. The CDR3 runs 17 residues.

The rearrangement links TRBV25-1 to TRBJ2-7, with TRBD1 matching over 11 bases. Looked up from germline, CDR1 is MGHDK and CDR2 is SYGVNS. The CDR3 runs 15 residues. Trimming cost V 4 bases and J 3 bases; bases outside gene matches: 5. CDR3 coding DNA: TGTGCCAGCAGTGGGGGACAGGGGGTATTCTACGAGCAGTACTTC. Protein product: CASSGGQGVFYEQYF.

This chain joins TRBV14 and TRBJ2-5; no definite D call. The CDR3 spans 13 residues. Trimming shortened V by 1 base and J by 14 bases, and 17 bases separated the two germline ends. Germline-derived CDR1 and CDR2 are SGHDN and FVKESK. CDR3 amino acids: CASSQGNFGSRYF. The DNA for the CDR3 is TGTGCCAGCAGCCAAGGAAATTTTGGCTCCCGCTACTTC.

This clonotype was observed at least ten times. The genes are TRBV9 and TRBJ1-1; D not certain. CDR1 is SGDLS, CDR2 YYNGEE, per germline. The CDR3 runs to 13 residues. V gave up 0 bases and J gave up 6 bases, with 9 bases separating them. The CDR3 DNA reads as TGTGCCAGCAGCGTAGAGTACAGCGCTGAAGCTTTCTTT. This translates into CASSVEYSAEAFF.

This clonotype was seen many times. V gene TRBV12-3 or TRBV12-4 combines with J gene TRBJ2-2; TRBD2 might be the D (5 bases). The CDR3 consists of 18 residues. V was pared by 8 bases and J by 7 bases, with 29 bases between. The DNA for the CDR3 is TGTGCCAGCGATTTCCCTACTGATTGGGAGTTGGCGAGCGGGGAGCTGTTTTTT. Translated: CASDFPTDWELASGELFF.

V gene TRBV4-1 combines with J gene TRBJ2-7, with TRBD1 identical over 9 bases. Germline loops: CDR1 MGHRA, CDR2 YSYEKL. V gave up 0 bases and J gave up 0 bases; unmatched junction bases: 6. The CDR3 has 17 amino acids. Here the CDR3 reads CASSQDLGQGFSYEQYF. As DNA, the CDR3 is TGCGCCAGCAGCCAAGATCTCGGACAGGGGTTCTCCTACGAGCAGTACTTC.

There are a few counts of this clonotype. The V and J genes are TRBV10-2 and TRBJ1-1; the D gene is possibly TRBD1 (6 bases). Trimming stripped 8 bases from V and 0 bases from J, with 19 bases between. The germline CDR1 and CDR2 sequences are WSHSY and SAAADI. CDR3 length equals 16 residues. CDR3 amino acids: CASALEGVLMNTEAFF. In DNA form, the CDR3 reads TGCGCCAGCGCCCTGGAGGGGGTTTTGATGAACACTGAAGCTTTCTTT.

V is TRBV27 and J is TRBJ2-2; 10 bases fit TRBD1. Per the germline V gene, CDR1 is MNHEY and CDR2 is SMNVEV (reference sequence). Trimming at V came to 5 bases and at J to 3 bases, leaving 6 bases not matched to a gene. The CDR3 is 16 amino acids. CDR3 sequence reads: CASSPPDRGDTGELFF. In DNA form, the CDR3 reads TGTGCCAGCAGTCCACCGGACAGGGGGGACACCGGGGAGCTGTTTTTT.